These 22 T cell receptor beta chains were all obtained from the same sample, sequenced in a study of shared clonotypes between healthy human individuals. The table came from immunoSEQ multiplex PCR; TCRdb's copy has only in-frame clones and leaves some out. This sample has some 800,000 clones, with around 92% found just once. It was CD45RO-negative cells, positively selected for CCR7, that made up naive CD8 cells, with terminally differentiated effector memory CD45RA+ cells excluded. The sequenced sample was naive CD8+ T cells sorted from blood. The receptor set was obtained from a man aged 30 to 45 in good health.

The V and J genes are TRBV4-2 and TRBJ2-3, with D unclear. The V end was cut by 0 bases, the J end by 0 bases, with 10 bases between. The CDR3 has 16 amino acids. The germline CDR1 and CDR2 sequences are LGHNA and YNFKEQ. CDR3 in DNA: TGTGCCAGCAGCCAAGATGTCGCGAGGAGCACAGATACGCAGTATTTT. It yields the protein CASSQDVARSTDTQYF.

This rearrangement joins TRBV7-8 to TRBJ1-5, with D possibly being TRBD1 (6 bases). This CDR3 has 14 residues. Trimming pared 4 bases from V and 2 bases from J, leaving 9 bases between. The germline V gene has CDR1 SGHVS and CDR2 FQNEAQ. The CDR3 spells CASSSGDGNQPQHF. The CDR3 coding sequence is TGTGCCAGCAGCTCAGGGGACGGCAATCAGCCCCAGCATTTT.

The count of this clone is one. The rearrangement joins TRBV29-1 to TRBJ2-1, with 8 positions matching TRBD1. This CDR3 region has 15 residues. J was trimmed by 4 bases and V by 4 bases; bases with no gene match: 9. Germline assignment: CDR1 SQVTM and CDR2 ANQGSEA. The CDR3 DNA follows: TGCAGCGTTGGCAATTGGACAGGGATTTACAATGAGCAGTTCTTC. Protein product: CSVGNWTGIYNEQFF.

A remark on this clone: Other nucleotide sequences from this sample produce the same CDR3. This rearrangement joins TRBV5-5 to TRBJ2-3; TRBD1 agrees at 10 bases. The V and J ends lost 2 bases and 3 bases, in that order; junction bases with no gene match: 9. This CDR3 comprises 17 residues. CDR1 is SGHKS and CDR2 is YYEKEE in the germline V gene (reference sequence). CDR3 DNA sequence: TGTGCCAGCAGCTTTGGGCCGGGACAGGGGACAACAGATACGCAGTATTTT. Amino acids: CASSFGPGQGTTDTQYF.

The rearrangement links TRBV21-1 to TRBJ1-1; whether TRBD1, the table's D call, matches the DNA was not checked. TRBV21-1 is flagged as a pseudogene. The CDR3 contains 16 residues. CDR3 bases: TGTGCCAGCAGCAAAAGGGGGGACAGGATGAACACTGAAGCTTTCTTT. Its translation: CASSKRGDRMNTEAFF.

The chain uses TRBV15 and TRBJ2-5; D is unresolved. Trimming removed 8 bases at V and 10 bases at J, with 17 bases between. The germline V gene encodes CDR1 LNHNV and CDR2 YYDKDF (reference sequence). This CDR3 is built from 12 residues. The DNA for the CDR3 is TGTGCCACCGGAAGGAGCGTTCAGGTCCAGTACTTC. This sequence encodes CATGRSVQVQYF.

The CDR3 sequence: CASIQSGSETQYF. As DNA, the CDR3 is TGTGCCAGCATCCAAAGCGGGAGTGAAACGCAGTATTTT. V gene TRBV11-2 combines with J gene TRBJ2-3, with 8 bases fitting TRBD2. J gave up 9 bases and V 7 bases, and 9 bases lay outside the gene matches. This CDR3 region has 13 residues. Germline loops: CDR1 SGHAT, CDR2 FQNNGV.

This rearrangement joins TRBV14 to TRBJ2-7; D is ambiguous. This CDR3 contains 13 residues. V dropped 1 base and J dropped 7 bases, with 11 bases sitting between them. Germline V gene data show CDR1 as SGHDN and CDR2 as FVKESK. This CDR3 is CASSQGHPREQYF. CDR3 in DNA: TGTGCCAGCAGCCAAGGTCACCCTCGGGAGCAGTACTTC.

Concerning this clone itself: The same CDR3 also results from other DNA sequences found in this sample. The chain links TRBV6-5 to TRBJ2-7; D ambiguous. Germline CDR1 reads MNHEY; CDR2 reads SVGAGI. There are 12 residues in the CDR3. V dropped 0 bases and J dropped 2 bases, with 2 bases sitting between them. CDR3: CASSYSAYEQYF. In DNA form, the CDR3 reads TGTGCCAGCAGTTACTCCGCCTACGAGCAGTACTTC.

The V and J genes are TRBV7-9 and TRBJ1-1; D uncertain. The germline V and J ends were trimmed by 6 bases and 2 bases, with 7 bases remaining between them. CDR1 is SEHNR and CDR2 is FQNEAQ in the germline V gene (reference sequence). CDR3 length: 12 amino acids. CDR3 bases: TGTGCCAGCAGTCATCATAACACTGAAGCTTTCTTT. This codes for CASSHHNTEAFF.

This rearrangement joins TRBV5-5 to TRBJ2-7, with 8 bases that match TRBD1. CDR1 and CDR2 from the germline V gene are SGHKS and YYEKEE (reference sequence). V was pared by 0 bases and J by 6 bases, with 2 bases of the junction left unmatched. The CDR3 has 13 residues. CDR3 coding DNA: TGTGCCAGCAGCTTGGGCAGGGGGCCCGAGCAGTACTTC. This sequence encodes CASSLGRGPEQYF.

This chain joins TRBV6-5 and TRBJ1-5; D might be TRBD1 (5 bases). The germline CDR1 and CDR2 sequences are MNHEY and SVGAGI. Trimming removed 6 bases at V and 8 bases at J, with 14 bases between. There are 13 residues in the CDR3. CDR3 sequence reads: CASSLGGREPQHF. The CDR3 DNA is TGTGCCAGCAGCCTGGGGGGTCGGGAGCCCCAGCATTTT.

The chain couples TRBV6-1 to TRBJ1-1, with D perhaps matching TRBD1 (6 bases). V lost 2 bases and J 0 bases, leaving 10 bases between the germline ends. This CDR3 comprises 15 residues. CDR1 and CDR2 from the germline V gene are MNHNS and SASEGT. CDR3 DNA: TGTGCCAGCAGTGAATTTCGGGGGCTGAACACTGAAGCTTTCTTT. Translating gives CASSEFRGLNTEAFF.

The rearrangement joins TRBV7-9 to TRBJ2-1; the D is unclear. V was trimmed by 5 bases and J by 5 bases, leaving 7 bases between them. Germline values: CDR1 SEHNR, CDR2 FQNEAQ (reference sequence). This CDR3 has 12 amino acids. CDR3: CASSPSHNEQFF. CDR3 sequence (DNA): TGTGCCAGCAGCCCGAGCCACAATGAGCAGTTCTTC.

J is TRBJ2-7 and V is TRBV6-6, with 7 bases lining up with TRBD1. V was clipped by 5 bases and J by 0 bases; unmatched bases: 7. The CDR3 spans 15 residues. Germline V gene sequence: CDR1 MNHNY, CDR2 SVGAGI (reference sequence). CDR3 amino acids: CASSNDRVDSYEQYF. CDR3 in DNA: TGTGCCAGCAGTAACGACAGGGTAGACTCCTACGAGCAGTACTTC.

This clone was seen a single time. The chain is built from TRBV7-9 and TRBJ2-1, with 7 nucleotides matching TRBD2. Unmatched junction bases numbered 12, after V lost 1 base and J lost 9 bases. The CDR3 is 16 amino acids. Germline loops: CDR1 SEHNR, CDR2 FQNEAQ (reference sequence). CDR3: CASSLGAGAQRGEQFF. CDR3 DNA: TGTGCCAGCAGCTTAGGGGCGGGAGCGCAAAGGGGTGAGCAGTTCTTC.

The rearrangement uses TRBV9 and TRBJ2-6, with 8 nucleotides matching TRBD1. The germline V gene has CDR1 SGDLS and CDR2 YYNGEE. Losses at the gene ends were 0 bases for V and 1 base for J; bases not matched to a gene: 6. This CDR3 has 18 residues. The CDR3 nucleotides are TGTGCCAGCAGCGTAGACCCAGGGGGCGCATCTGGGGCCAACGTCCTGACTTTC. Its translation: CASSVDPGGASGANVLTF.

The CDR3 is CASTGLAVTDTQYF. In nucleotides, the CDR3 is TGTGCCAGCACCGGACTAGCGGTAACAGATACGCAGTATTTT. This chain connects TRBV27 to TRBJ2-3; 10 nucleotides line up with TRBD2. The V gene's germline CDR1 is MNHEY and CDR2 SMNVEV (reference sequence). The CDR3 spans 14 residues. V trimming: 7 bases; J trimming: 3 bases; junction bases outside the gene matches: 4.

The J gene is TRBJ2-1, the V gene TRBV19, with a weak D call TRBD2 (5 bases). Germline V lookup: CDR1 LNHDA, CDR2 SQIVND (reference sequence). The germline V and J ends were trimmed by 2 bases and 4 bases, with 15 bases remaining between them. The CDR3 is 16 residues long. The CDR3 DNA reads as TGTGCCAGTAGTATAATAGGACCGGGCGGGTACAATGAGCAGTTCTTC. Translation: CASSIIGPGGYNEQFF.

The CDR3 is CAWSGLAGGEQYF. The CDR3 coding sequence is TGTGCCTGGAGTGGACTAGCGGGAGGCGAGCAGTACTTC. The V gene is TRBV30, the J gene TRBJ2-7, with 13 bases aligning to TRBD2. Germline values: CDR1 GTSNPN, CDR2 SVGIG (reference sequence). With V trimmed by 1 base and J by 6 bases, 0 bases remained unmatched. The CDR3 length is 13 residues.

The V and J genes are TRBV4-3 and TRBJ1-1, with 9 bases matching TRBD1. CDR1 is LGHNA and CDR2 is YSLEER in the germline V gene. The CDR3 runs 13 residues. Germline trimming cut 6 bases from V and 4 bases from J; bases unmatched to any gene: 3. CDR3 residues: CASSGQGSTEAFF. CDR3 DNA: TGCGCCAGCAGTGGACAGGGGAGCACTGAAGCTTTCTTT.

V gene TRBV9 combines with J gene TRBJ2-1; 10 bases are shared with TRBD2. Germline values: CDR1 SGDLS, CDR2 YYNGEE. The trim removed 0 bases at V and 4 bases at J, leaving 16 bases unmatched. This CDR3 is built from 20 residues. The CDR3 DNA sequence: TGTGCCAGCAGCGTAGGGAGGGGTCGGGGACTAGCGATCGCTTACAATGAGCAGTTCTTC. Protein sequence: CASSVGRGRGLAIAYNEQFF.